This TCR beta chain was obtained from a study of PD-L1 blockade in urothelial cancer. Study details: Blood analysis occurred 3 weeks (second dose) and 6 weeks after treatment start.

In its sample, this clone was seen once. Profiling relied on immunoSEQ multiplex PCR, and the TCRdb table lists in-frame clones only, not all of them. The sample shows 45,000 to 55,000 clones, roughly 80% of them seen only once. The CDR3 runs 14 residues. The V end lost 0 bases, the J end lost 4 bases, and 9 bases lay between the germline ends. Germline-derived CDR1 and CDR2 are SGHAT and FQNNGV. Time point denoted: pretreatment peripheral blood. The study collected 1 to 8 samples per patient, pretreatment and on-treatment. The receptor was derived from a man aged 50-60 years with urothelial cancer. The sequencing used PBMCs, collected around atezolizumab (anti-PD-L1) treatment. The chain combines TRBV11-2 with TRBJ2-5; D is undetermined. CDR3 loop: CASSLEAVSETQYF. For the CDR3, the DNA is TGTGCCAGCAGCTTAGAGGCGGTCTCAGAGACCCAGTACTTC. Full variable domain (missing parts from reference TRBV11-2 and TRBJ2-5): EAGVAQSPRYKIIEKRQSVAFWCNPISGHATLYWYQQILGQGPKLLIQFQNNGVVDDSQLPKDRFSAERLKGVDSTLKIQPAKLEDSAVYLCASSLEAVSETQYFGPGTRLLVL.